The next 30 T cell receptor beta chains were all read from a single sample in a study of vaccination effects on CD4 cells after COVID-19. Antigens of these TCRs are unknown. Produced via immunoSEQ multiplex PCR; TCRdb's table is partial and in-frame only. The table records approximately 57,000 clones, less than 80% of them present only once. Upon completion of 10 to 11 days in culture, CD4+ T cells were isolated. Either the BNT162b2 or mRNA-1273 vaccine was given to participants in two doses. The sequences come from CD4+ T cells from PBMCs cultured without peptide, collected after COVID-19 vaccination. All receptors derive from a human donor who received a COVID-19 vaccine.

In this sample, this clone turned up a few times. CDR3 in amino acids: CAWSGQGARQPQHF. CDR3 DNA: TGTGCCTGGAGTGGACAGGGGGCGCGGCAGCCCCAGCATTTT. The rearrangement joins TRBV30 to TRBJ1-5; 10 nucleotides line up with TRBD1. Per the germline V gene, CDR1 is GTSNPN and CDR2 is SVGIG (reference sequence). The junction had 4 bases not matched to a gene; V was cut back by 1 base and J by 7 bases. The CDR3 covers 14 residues.

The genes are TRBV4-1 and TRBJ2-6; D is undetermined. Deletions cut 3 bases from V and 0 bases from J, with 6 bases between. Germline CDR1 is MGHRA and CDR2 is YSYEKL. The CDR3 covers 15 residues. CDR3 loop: CASSQAASGANVLTF. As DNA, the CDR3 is TGCGCCAGCAGCCAGGCAGCCTCTGGGGCCAACGTCCTGACTTTC.

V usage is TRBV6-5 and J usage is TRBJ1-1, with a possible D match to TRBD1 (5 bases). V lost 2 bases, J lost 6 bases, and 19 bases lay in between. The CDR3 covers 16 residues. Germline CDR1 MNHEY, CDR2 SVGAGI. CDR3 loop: CASSYAGGEKSPEAFF. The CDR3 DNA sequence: TGTGCCAGCAGTTACGCCGGAGGGGAAAAGTCCCCTGAAGCTTTCTTT.

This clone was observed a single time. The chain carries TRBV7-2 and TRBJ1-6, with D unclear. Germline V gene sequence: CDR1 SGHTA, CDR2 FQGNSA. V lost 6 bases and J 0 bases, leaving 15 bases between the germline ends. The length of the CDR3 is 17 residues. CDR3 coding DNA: TGTGCCAGCAGTTTAAATATTCGGAGCTCCTATAATTCACCCCTCCACTTT. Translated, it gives CASSLNIRSSYNSPLHF. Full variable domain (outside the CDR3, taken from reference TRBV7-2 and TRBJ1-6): GAGVSQSPSNKVTEKGKDVELRCDPISGHTALYWYRQSLGQGLEFLIYFQGNSAPDKSGLPSDRFSAERTGGSVSTLTIQRTQQEDSAVYLCASSLNIRSSYNSPLHFGNGTRLTVT.

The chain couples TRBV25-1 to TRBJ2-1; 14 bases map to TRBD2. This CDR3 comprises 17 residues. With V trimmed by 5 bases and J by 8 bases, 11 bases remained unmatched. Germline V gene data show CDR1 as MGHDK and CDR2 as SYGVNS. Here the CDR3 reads CASSLPRLAGGPDEQFF. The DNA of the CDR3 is TGTGCCAGCAGTCTTCCCCGACTAGCGGGGGGGCCCGATGAGCAGTTCTTC. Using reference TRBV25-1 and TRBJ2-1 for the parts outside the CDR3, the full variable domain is EADIYQTPRYLVIGTGKKITLECSQTMGHDKMYWYQQDPGMELHLIHYSYGVNSTEKGDLSSESTVSRIRTEHFPLTLESARPSHTSQYLCASSLPRLAGGPDEQFFGPGTRLTVL.

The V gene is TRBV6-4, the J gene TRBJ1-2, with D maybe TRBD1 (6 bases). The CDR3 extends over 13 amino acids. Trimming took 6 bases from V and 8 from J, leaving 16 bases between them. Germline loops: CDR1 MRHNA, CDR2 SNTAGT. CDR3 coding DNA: TGTGCCAGCAGGGGGGGGACAACGGGAGGCTACACCTTC. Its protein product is CASRGGTTGGYTF.

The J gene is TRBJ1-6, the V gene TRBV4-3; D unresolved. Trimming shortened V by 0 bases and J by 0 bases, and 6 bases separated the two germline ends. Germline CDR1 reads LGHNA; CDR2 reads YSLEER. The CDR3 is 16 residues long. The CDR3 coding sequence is TGCGCCAGCAGCCAAGATCGGAGCTCCTATAATTCACCCCTCCACTTT. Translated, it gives CASSQDRSSYNSPLHF.

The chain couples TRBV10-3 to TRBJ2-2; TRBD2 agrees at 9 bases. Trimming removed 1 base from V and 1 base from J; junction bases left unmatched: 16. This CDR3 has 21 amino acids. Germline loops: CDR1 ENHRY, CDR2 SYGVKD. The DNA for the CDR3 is TGTGCCATCAGTGAGTTGGGCGGGAGGGCCTCCCGCAATATGAACACCGGGGAGCTGTTTTTT. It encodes CAISELGGRASRNMNTGELFF.

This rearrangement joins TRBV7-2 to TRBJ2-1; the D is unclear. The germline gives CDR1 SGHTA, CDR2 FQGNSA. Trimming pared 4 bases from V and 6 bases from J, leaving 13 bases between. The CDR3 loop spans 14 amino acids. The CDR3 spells CASSSFTNPNEQFF. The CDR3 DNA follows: TGTGCCAGCAGCTCCTTCACTAACCCCAATGAGCAGTTCTTC.

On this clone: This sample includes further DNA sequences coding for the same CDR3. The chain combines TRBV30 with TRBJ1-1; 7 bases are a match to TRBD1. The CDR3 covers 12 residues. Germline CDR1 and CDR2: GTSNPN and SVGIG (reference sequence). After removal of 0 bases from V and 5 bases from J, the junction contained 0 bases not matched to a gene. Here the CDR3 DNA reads TGTGCCTGGAGTGTCAGGGGGACTGAAGCTTTCTTT. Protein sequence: CAWSVRGTEAFF.

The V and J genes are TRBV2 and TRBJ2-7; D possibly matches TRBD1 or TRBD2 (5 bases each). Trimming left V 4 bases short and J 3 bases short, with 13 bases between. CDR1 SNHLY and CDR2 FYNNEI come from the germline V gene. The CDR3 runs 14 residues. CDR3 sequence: CASSGDRLLYEQYF. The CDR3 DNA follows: TGTGCCAGCAGTGGGGACCGGCTACTCTACGAGCAGTACTTC.

The CDR3 here is CASSLTSSTDTQYF. CDR3 coding DNA: TGTGCCAGCAGCTTAACTAGCAGCACAGATACGCAGTATTTT. The rearrangement links TRBV7-2 to TRBJ2-3, with D perhaps matching TRBD2 (6 bases). This CDR3 region has 14 residues. CDR1 is SGHTA, CDR2 FQGNSA, per germline. Trimming removed 2 bases at V and 0 bases at J, with 6 bases between.

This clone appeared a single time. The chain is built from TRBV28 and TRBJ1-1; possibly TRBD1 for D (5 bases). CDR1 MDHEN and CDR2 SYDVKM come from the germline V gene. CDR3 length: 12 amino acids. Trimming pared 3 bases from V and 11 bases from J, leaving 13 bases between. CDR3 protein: CASSLGRVKAFF. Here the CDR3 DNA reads TGTGCCAGCAGTTTGGGCAGGGTGAAGGCTTTCTTT.

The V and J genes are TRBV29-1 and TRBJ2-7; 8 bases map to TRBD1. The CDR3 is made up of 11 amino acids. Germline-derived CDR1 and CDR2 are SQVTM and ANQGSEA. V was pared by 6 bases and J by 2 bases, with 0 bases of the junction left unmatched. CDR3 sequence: CSVTGAYEQYF. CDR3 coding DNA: TGCAGCGTGACAGGGGCCTACGAGCAGTACTTC.

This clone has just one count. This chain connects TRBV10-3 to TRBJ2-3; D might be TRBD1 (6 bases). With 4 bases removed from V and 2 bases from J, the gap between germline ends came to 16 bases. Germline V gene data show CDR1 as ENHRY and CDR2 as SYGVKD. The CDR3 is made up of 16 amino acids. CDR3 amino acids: CAISGAPGVTTDTQYF. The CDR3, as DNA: TGTGCCATCAGTGGGGCACCAGGGGTGACCACAGATACGCAGTATTTT.

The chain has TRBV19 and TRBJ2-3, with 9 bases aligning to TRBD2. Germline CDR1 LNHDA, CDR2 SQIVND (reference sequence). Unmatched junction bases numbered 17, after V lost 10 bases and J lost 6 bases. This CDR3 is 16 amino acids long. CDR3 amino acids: CATADPPGLAIDTQYF. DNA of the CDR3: TGTGCCACCGCGGACCCCCCGGGACTAGCAATTGATACGCAGTATTTT.

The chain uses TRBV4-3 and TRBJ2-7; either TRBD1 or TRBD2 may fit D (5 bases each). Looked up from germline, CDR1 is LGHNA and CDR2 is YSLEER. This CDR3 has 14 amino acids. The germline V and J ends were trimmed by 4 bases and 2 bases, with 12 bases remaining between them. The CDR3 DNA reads TGCGCCAGCAGCCTAGAGGGGAGAGCCTACGAGCAGTACTTC. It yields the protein CASSLEGRAYEQYF.

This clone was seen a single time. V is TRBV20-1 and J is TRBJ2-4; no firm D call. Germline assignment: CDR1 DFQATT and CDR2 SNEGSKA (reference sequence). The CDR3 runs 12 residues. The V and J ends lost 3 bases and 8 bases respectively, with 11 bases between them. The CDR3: CSASQPSDIQYF. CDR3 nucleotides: TGCAGTGCTAGTCAGCCTTCGGACATTCAGTACTTC.

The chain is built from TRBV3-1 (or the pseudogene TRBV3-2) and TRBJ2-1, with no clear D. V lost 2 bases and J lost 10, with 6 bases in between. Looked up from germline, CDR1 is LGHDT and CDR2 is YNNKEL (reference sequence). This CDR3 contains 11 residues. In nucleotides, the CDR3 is TGTGCCAGCAGCCAAATAGACGAGCAGTTCTTC. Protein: CASSQIDEQFF.

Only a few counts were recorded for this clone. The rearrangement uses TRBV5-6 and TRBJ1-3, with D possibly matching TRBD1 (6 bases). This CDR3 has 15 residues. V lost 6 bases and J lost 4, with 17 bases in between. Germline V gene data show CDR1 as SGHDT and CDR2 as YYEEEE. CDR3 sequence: CASTSNRVAGNTIYF. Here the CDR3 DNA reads TGTGCCAGCACCTCGAACAGGGTTGCGGGAAACACCATATATTTT.

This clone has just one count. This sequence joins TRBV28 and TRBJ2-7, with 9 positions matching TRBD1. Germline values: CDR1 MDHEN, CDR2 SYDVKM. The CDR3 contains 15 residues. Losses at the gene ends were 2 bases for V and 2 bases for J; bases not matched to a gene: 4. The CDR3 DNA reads TGTGCCAGCAGTTTAATAGGGACAGGGACCTACGAGCAGTACTTC. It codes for CASSLIGTGTYEQYF.

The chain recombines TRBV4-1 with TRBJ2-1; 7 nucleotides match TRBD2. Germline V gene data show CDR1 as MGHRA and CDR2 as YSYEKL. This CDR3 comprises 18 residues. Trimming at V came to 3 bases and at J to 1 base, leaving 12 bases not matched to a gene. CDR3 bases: TGCGCCAGCAGCCAGATCTTCCCCTTGCGGGGGTCCTACAATGAGCAGTTCTTC. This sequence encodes CASSQIFPLRGSYNEQFF.

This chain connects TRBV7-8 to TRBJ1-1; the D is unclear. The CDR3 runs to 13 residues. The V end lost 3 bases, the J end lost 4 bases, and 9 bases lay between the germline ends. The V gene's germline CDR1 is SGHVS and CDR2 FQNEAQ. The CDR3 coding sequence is TGTGCCAGCAGCTTGACGGGCCCCACTGAAGCTTTCTTT. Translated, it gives CASSLTGPTEAFF.

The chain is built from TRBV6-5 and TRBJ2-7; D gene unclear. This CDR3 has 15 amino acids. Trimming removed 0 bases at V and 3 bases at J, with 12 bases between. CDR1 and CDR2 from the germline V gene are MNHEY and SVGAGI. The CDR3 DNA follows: TGTGCCAGCAGTTACTCCCCACGAAGTGACTACGAGCAGTACTTC. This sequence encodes CASSYSPRSDYEQYF.

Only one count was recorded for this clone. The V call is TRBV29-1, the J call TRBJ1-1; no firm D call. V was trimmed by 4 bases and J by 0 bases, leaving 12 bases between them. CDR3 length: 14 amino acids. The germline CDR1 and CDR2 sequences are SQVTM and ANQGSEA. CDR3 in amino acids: CSVVPPGVNTEAFF. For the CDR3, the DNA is TGCAGCGTTGTCCCACCCGGGGTGAACACTGAAGCTTTCTTT.

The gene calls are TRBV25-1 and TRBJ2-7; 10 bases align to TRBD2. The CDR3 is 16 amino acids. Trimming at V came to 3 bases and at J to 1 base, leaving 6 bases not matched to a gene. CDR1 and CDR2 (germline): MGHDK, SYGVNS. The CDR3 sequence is CASSDPTSGLSYEQYF. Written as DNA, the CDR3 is TGTGCCAGCAGTGACCCGACTAGCGGGCTTTCCTACGAGCAGTACTTC.

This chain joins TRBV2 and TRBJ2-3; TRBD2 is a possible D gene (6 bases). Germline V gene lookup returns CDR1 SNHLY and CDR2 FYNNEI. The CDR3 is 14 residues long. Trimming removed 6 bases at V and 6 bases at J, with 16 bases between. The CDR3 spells CASRGRGLGDTQYF. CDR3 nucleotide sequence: TGTGCCAGCAGGGGGCGGGGCCTCGGGGATACGCAGTATTTT.

Here the CDR3 reads CAWSVGAGWLETQYF. The CDR3 bases are TGTGCCTGGAGTGTCGGGGCGGGTTGGTTGGAGACCCAGTACTTC. The chain joins TRBV30 to TRBJ2-5; D could derive from TRBD1 or TRBD2 (5 bases each). Deletions cut 0 bases from V and 5 bases from J, with 16 bases between. In germline, CDR1 is GTSNPN, CDR2 SVGIG (reference sequence). The CDR3 is 15 residues long.

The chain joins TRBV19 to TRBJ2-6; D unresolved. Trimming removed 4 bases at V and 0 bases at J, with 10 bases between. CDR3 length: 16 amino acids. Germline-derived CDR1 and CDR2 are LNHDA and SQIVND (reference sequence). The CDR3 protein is CASSRWQISGANVLTF. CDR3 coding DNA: TGTGCCAGTAGTAGATGGCAGATCTCTGGGGCCAACGTCCTGACTTTC.

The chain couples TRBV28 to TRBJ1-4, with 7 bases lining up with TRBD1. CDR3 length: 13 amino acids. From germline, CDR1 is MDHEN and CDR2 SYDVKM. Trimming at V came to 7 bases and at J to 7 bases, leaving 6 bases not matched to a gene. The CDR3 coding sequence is TGTGCCAGCATGGGAGGGGGCCCTGAAAAACTGTTTTTT. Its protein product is CASMGGGPEKLFF.